This TCR beta chain was identified in a study of OX40 agonist ivuxolimab in advanced cancers. Overall study: Cancers in dose escalation were hepatocellular, melanoma, renal cell and head and neck.

This CDR3 contains 13 residues. Per germline, CDR1 SQVTM and CDR2 ANQGSEA. V was shortened by 7 bases and J by 11 bases, with 23 bases between the two germline ends. On this clone: As yet, its antigen is unknown.

General study results and limits: The expanded peripheral T cells' antigen specificity was not determined.

Sequenced by immunoSEQ multiplex PCR; TCRdb stores in-frame clones only, minus some. In the table there are about 76,000 clones, approximately 83% of which are singletons. This sequence joins TRBV29-1 and TRBJ1-1, with D possibly TRBD1 on 5 matching bases. This clonotype was obtained from an adult with an advanced solid tumor such as melanoma, head and neck, liver or kidney cancer. The source material was CD4+ or CD8+ T cells sorted from blood, sampled in a trial of the OX40 agonist ivuxolimab. The CDR3 bases are TGCAGCGCTGCCGACCCCAGGGATCGGGCGGCTTTCTTT. Encoded protein: CSAADPRDRAAFF. Based on the CDR3 plus reference TRBV29-1 and TRBJ1-1, the full variable domain is SAVISQKPSRDICQRGTSLTIQCQVDSQVTMMFWYRQQPGQSLTLIATANQGSEATYESGFVIDKFPISRPNLTFSTLTVSNMSPEDSSIYLCSAADPRDRAAFFGQGTRLTVV.